The 8 T cell receptor beta chains below come from one sample, sequenced in a study of response to subunit inactivated influenza vaccine. TCRdb itself ran the RT-PCR reads through MiXCR, one entry per CDR3 protein. This repertoire shows about 780,000 distinct CDR3 sequences, less than 20% found once; its top ten account for approximately 11%. The starting material was PBMCs from blood, obtained approximately 5 days after vaccination. These receptors were obtained from a man aged 50 or older who received an inactivated influenza vaccine.

This clonotype was detected many times. The CDR3 DNA reads as TGTGCCAGCAGCTTAGGAGGCCAGAACTACGAGCAGTACTTC. Translating it yields CASSLGGQNYEQYF. The rearrangement uses TRBV7-2 and TRBJ2-7; no reliable D call. The germline CDR1 and CDR2 sequences are SGHTA and FQGNSA. This CDR3 has 14 amino acids. Trimming removed 1 base at V and 3 bases at J, with 10 bases between.

This sequence joins TRBV4-2 and TRBJ2-1, with a possible D match to TRBD2 (5 bases). Trimming took off 0 bases at V and 2 bases at J, with 11 bases between the two ends. The CDR3 sequence is 16 residues long. Germline loops: CDR1 LGHNA, CDR2 YNFKEQ. The DNA for the CDR3 is TGTGCCAGCAGCCAAGATTCCGGGGATCCCTACAATGAGCAGTTCTTC. Protein product: CASSQDSGDPYNEQFF.

This clonotype was counted ten times or more. Germline is not matched at one junction end, which may reflect a read error. The chain carries TRBV7-9 and TRBJ2-5, with unresolved D. The CDR3 totals 13 residues. From germline, CDR1 is SEHNR and CDR2 FQNEAQ (reference sequence). The CDR3 reads CASSLDSGETQYF. CDR3 DNA sequence: TGTGCCAGCAGTTTAGATTCTGGGGAGACCCAGTACTTC.

The chain links TRBV7-9 to TRBJ2-5; D is possibly TRBD1 (5 bases). Per the germline V gene, CDR1 is SEHNR and CDR2 is FQNEAQ (reference sequence). This CDR3 is 16 amino acids long. Trimming took off 2 bases at V and 5 bases at J, with 18 bases between the two ends. CDR3 in amino acids: CASSLLYWGLRETQYF. The CDR3, as DNA: TGTGCCAGCAGCTTATTGTATTGGGGCCTGAGGGAGACCCAGTACTTC.

The chain is built from TRBV24-1 and TRBJ2-1; 7 nucleotides agree with TRBD2. In germline, CDR1 is KGHDR, CDR2 SFDVKD. The CDR3 is 14 residues long. V gave up 9 bases and J gave up 3 bases; unmatched junction bases: 7. CDR3 sequence reads: CATCGGPHYNEQFF. The DNA of the CDR3 is TGTGCCACCTGCGGGGGTCCTCACTACAATGAGCAGTTCTTC.

This clonotype has just a few counts. This rearrangement joins TRBV12-3 or TRBV12-4 to TRBJ2-1; D remains unclear. This CDR3 is 15 amino acids long. V lost 3 bases and J lost 2, with 11 bases in between. The CDR3 nucleotides are TGTGCCAGCAGTTTTTTAGGTACTACCTACAATGAGCAGTTCTTC. Translation gives CASSFLGTTYNEQFF.

This clonotype has a count of ten or more. V is TRBV28 and J is TRBJ1-1; D is perhaps TRBD1 (6 bases). Trimming shortened V by 6 bases and J by 6 bases, and 14 bases separated the two germline ends. The CDR3 runs to 13 residues. CDR1 and CDR2 from the germline V gene are MDHEN and SYDVKM. The CDR3 sequence is CASRRRGRAEAFF. The CDR3 nucleotides read TGTGCCAGCAGACGACGGGGGCGAGCTGAAGCTTTCTTT.

The genes are TRBV4-2 and TRBJ2-7, with D perhaps matching TRBD1 or TRBD2 (7 bases each). The V and J ends lost 0 bases and 4 bases respectively, with 16 bases between them. This CDR3 is built from 16 residues. Germline CDR1 is LGHNA and CDR2 is YNFKEQ. CDR3 sequence (DNA): TGTGCCAGCAGCCAAGATGAGGGCAGGGGGGGATACGAGCAGTACTTC. The encoded protein is CASSQDEGRGGYEQYF.